This T cell receptor beta chain was identified in a study of cytotoxic CD8 clonotypes in ibrutinib-treated CLL. Whole-study context: Response samples were taken after a median roughly 12 months of treatment, range 6 to 36. Study outcomes and limitations: Treatment left the uncommon public clonotypes either contracted or stable in frequency. At the start, clonality exceeded age-matched healthy donors and followed circulating CD8+ T-cell counts.

The germline CDR1 and CDR2 sequences are MDHEN and SYDVKM. V was pared by 10 bases and J by 2 bases, with 14 bases between. The CDR3 covers 13 residues. In regard to this clone: Its antigen is currently unknown.

Depths of 1 in 200,000 to 1 in 1 million T cells were the sequencing target. Produced via immunoSEQ multiplex PCR; TCRdb's table is partial and in-frame only. Of roughly 150,000 clones in the sample, roughly four fifths were seen once. The rearrangement uses TRBV28 and TRBJ1-2; D is undetermined. The receptor comes from a human donor with chronic lymphocytic leukemia. Specimen: PBMCs, collected after 24 months of ibrutinib treatment. CDR3 amino acids: CATLRGPNYGYTF. CDR3 bases: TGTGCCACCCTCCGGGGTCCGAACTATGGCTACACCTTC.